This T cell receptor (beta chain) is from a study of T cells in Graves' hyperthyroidism and ophthalmopathy. Trimming removed 2 bases at V and 7 bases at J, with 20 bases between. Germline CDR1 MNHEY, CDR2 SVGAGI. The CDR3 runs 16 residues. TCR beta CDR3 regions were amplified from RNA. Researchers ran a first-round RT-PCR on the TCR CDR3 using the HTBI primer set. Each CDR3 protein gets one entry after TCRdb re-called the multiplex PCR reads with MiXCR. The sample has hundreds of thousands of distinct CDR3 sequences, under 60% seen once. The TCR was taken from a woman in her late teens or twenties with Graves' hyperthyroidism. The chain employs TRBV6-5 and TRBJ2-5; possibly TRBD2 for D (6 bases). The source material was peripheral blood or thyroid tissue (not recorded which). CDR3 loop: CASSYPGTRDSRTQYF. CDR3 sequence (DNA): TGTGCCAGCAGTTACCCAGGAACAAGGGACTCCCGGACCCAGTACTTC.